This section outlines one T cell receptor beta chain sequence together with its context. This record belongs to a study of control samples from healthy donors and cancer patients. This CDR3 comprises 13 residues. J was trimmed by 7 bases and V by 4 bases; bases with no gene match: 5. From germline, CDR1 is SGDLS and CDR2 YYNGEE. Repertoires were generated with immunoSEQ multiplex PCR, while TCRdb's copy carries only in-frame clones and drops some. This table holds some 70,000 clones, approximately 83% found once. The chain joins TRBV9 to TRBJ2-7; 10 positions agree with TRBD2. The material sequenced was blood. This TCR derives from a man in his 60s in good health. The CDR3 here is CASSPGTSAEQYF. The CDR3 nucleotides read TGTGCCAGCAGCCCCGGGACTAGCGCTGAGCAGTACTTC. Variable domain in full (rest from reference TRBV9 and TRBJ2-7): DSGVTQTPKHLITATGQRVTLRCSPRSGDLSVYWYQQSLDQGLQFLIQYYNGEERAKGNILERFSAQQFPDLHSELNLSSLELGDSALYFCASSPGTSAEQYFGPGTRLTVT.